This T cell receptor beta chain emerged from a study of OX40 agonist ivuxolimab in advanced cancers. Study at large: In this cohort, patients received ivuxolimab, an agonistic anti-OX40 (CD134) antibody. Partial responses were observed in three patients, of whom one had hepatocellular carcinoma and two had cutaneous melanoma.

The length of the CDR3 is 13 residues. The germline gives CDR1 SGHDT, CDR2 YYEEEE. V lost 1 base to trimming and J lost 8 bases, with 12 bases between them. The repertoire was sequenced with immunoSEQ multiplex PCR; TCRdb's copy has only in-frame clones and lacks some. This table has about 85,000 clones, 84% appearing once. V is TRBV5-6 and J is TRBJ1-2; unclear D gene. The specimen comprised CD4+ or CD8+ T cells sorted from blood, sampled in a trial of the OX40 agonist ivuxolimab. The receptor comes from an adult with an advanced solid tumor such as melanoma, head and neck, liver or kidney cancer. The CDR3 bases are TGTGCCAGCAGCTTGAAAGGCGCCCAAGGCTACACCTTC. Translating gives CASSLKGAQGYTF.